Listed here are 29 T cell receptor beta chains from one sample, sequenced in a study of beta chain features in type 1 diabetes. Of the isolated RNA, all was reverse transcribed, and so the sequenced material was expressed TCRB transcripts. Sequencing used immunoSEQ multiplex PCR; TCRdb keeps in-frame clones, though not all of them. Of roughly 400,000 clones in the sample, about 15% were seen once. The sequenced material came from naive CD4+ T cells from blood. The source of these receptors is a man aged 25-45 years in good health.

This clone showed up just once. This chain uses TRBV7-8 with TRBJ2-1, with D possibly TRBD2 on 5 matching bases. CDR3 length: 16 amino acids. In germline, CDR1 is SGHVS, CDR2 FQNEAQ. The V end was cut by 8 bases, the J end by 3 bases, with 20 bases between. The CDR3 DNA sequence: TGTGCCAGCGCACCGAGCCGGGAAAGGGTCTACAATGAGCAGTTCTTC. Amino acid sequence: CASAPSRERVYNEQFF. The whole variable domain, filled in from reference TRBV7-8 and TRBJ2-1, reads GAGVSQSPRYKVAKRGQDVALRCDPISGHVSLFWYQQALGQGPEFLTYFQNEAQLDKSGLPSDRFFAERPEGSVSTLKIQRTQQEDSAVYLCASAPSRERVYNEQFFGPGTRLTVL.

J is TRBJ2-7 and V is TRBV28, with D hard to call. From germline, CDR1 is MDHEN and CDR2 SYDVKM. Trimming shortened V by 2 bases and J by 2 bases, and 4 bases separated the two germline ends. The CDR3 extends over 12 amino acids. The CDR3 DNA follows: TGTGCCAGCAGTTTACAAACCTACGAGCAGTACTTC. Amino acids: CASSLQTYEQYF.

J is TRBJ2-2 and V is TRBV4-2; TRBD2 matches 8 bases. CDR1 and CDR2 (germline): LGHNA, YNFKEQ. Trimming at V came to 0 bases and at J to 0 bases, leaving 0 bases not matched to a gene. The CDR3 totals 16 residues. The CDR3 region has the DNA TGTGCCAGCAGCCAAGAACTAGCGGCGAACACCGGGGAGCTGTTTTTT. Encoded protein: CASSQELAANTGELFF.

The chain joins TRBV4-2 to TRBJ1-1; no definite D call. This CDR3 contains 14 residues. With 3 bases removed from V and 4 bases from J, the gap between germline ends came to 12 bases. Looked up from germline, CDR1 is LGHNA and CDR2 is YNFKEQ. CDR3 residues: CASSQRPGGTEAFF. In nucleotides, the CDR3 is TGTGCCAGCAGCCAGAGACCGGGCGGCACTGAAGCTTTCTTT.

This clone was picked up a small number of times. The sample carries other DNA sequences with the same CDR3. This chain connects TRBV5-4 to TRBJ2-5, with D unresolved. The germline V gene encodes CDR1 SGHNT and CDR2 YYREEE (reference sequence). The CDR3 loop spans 13 amino acids. V was pared by 0 bases and J by 2 bases, with 5 bases between. The CDR3 coding sequence is TGTGCCAGCAGCTTGGCACTTCAAGAGACCCAGTACTTC. Protein: CASSLALQETQYF.

The gene calls are TRBV19 and TRBJ1-5; 8 nucleotides match TRBD1. The CDR3 extends over 13 amino acids. Germline assignment: CDR1 LNHDA and CDR2 SQIVND (reference sequence). V gave up 7 bases and J gave up 9 bases; unmatched junction bases: 8. This chain's CDR3 is CASTGQGGRPQHF. The CDR3 bases are TGTGCCAGTACTGGACAGGGAGGTCGGCCCCAGCATTTT.

The chain links TRBV10-2 to TRBJ1-4; 8 bases agree with TRBD1. From germline, CDR1 is WSHSY and CDR2 SAAADI. With 6 bases clipped from V and 6 bases from J, the junction kept 9 bases outside the gene matches. The CDR3 has 15 residues. The DNA of the CDR3 is TGCGCCAGCAGCGAACCAGACAGGGGTGATGAAAAACTGTTTTTT. This codes for CASSEPDRGDEKLFF.

The CDR3 loop is CSAQGQGTPGANVLTF. The CDR3 region has the DNA TGCAGCGCGCAGGGACAGGGGACCCCTGGGGCCAACGTCCTGACTTTC. This rearrangement joins TRBV29-1 to TRBJ2-6, with 10 bases identical to TRBD1. J was trimmed by 2 bases and V by 7 bases; bases with no gene match: 8. The CDR3 extends over 16 amino acids. Germline lookup yields CDR1 SQVTM and CDR2 ANQGSEA.

V gene TRBV5-1 combines with J gene TRBJ2-4; no clear D gene. Trimming cost V 4 bases and J 7 bases, with 12 bases left between them. CDR1 SGHRS and CDR2 YFSETQ come from the germline V gene. The CDR3 is 13 residues long. CDR3 nucleotides: TGCGCCAGCAGCCCCGAAAGATTTAACATTCAGTACTTC. It yields the protein CASSPERFNIQYF. The complete variable domain, with remaining parts taken from reference TRBV5-1 and TRBJ2-4, reads KAGVTQTPRYLIKTRGQQVTLSCSPISGHRSVSWYQQTPGQGLQFLFEYFSETQRNKGNFPGRFSGRQFSNSRSEMNVSTLELGDSALYLCASSPERFNIQYFGAGTRLSVL.

This clone was counted only a few times. The chain carries TRBV7-9 and TRBJ2-7; D unresolved. Germline V lookup: CDR1 SEHNR, CDR2 FQNEAQ (reference sequence). The CDR3 loop spans 11 amino acids. Trimming stripped 5 bases from V and 7 bases from J, with 9 bases between. The CDR3 DNA reads as TGTGCCAGCAGCCCCCTTGGGGAGCAGTACTTC. As protein: CASSPLGEQYF.

In this sample, this clone turned up a few times. The chain links TRBV25-1 to TRBJ2-1; weak D call: TRBD2 (6 bases). Germline CDR1 is MGHDK and CDR2 is SYGVNS. V was pared by 6 bases and J by 10 bases, with 16 bases between. The CDR3 has 13 amino acids. The CDR3 DNA is TGTGCCAGCAGCGGGACTTTTTCGACGGAGCAGTTCTTC. Translated, it gives CASSGTFSTEQFF.

The chain combines TRBV18 with TRBJ2-5, with a weak D call TRBD1 (6 bases). The germline gives CDR1 KGHSH, CDR2 LQKENI. V shed 3 bases and J shed 2 bases, with 10 bases lying between them. The CDR3 spans 14 residues. This CDR3 reads CASSPATGQETQYF. CDR3 coding DNA: TGTGCCAGCTCACCGGCGACAGGTCAAGAGACCCAGTACTTC.

This clone has a handful of counts. V is TRBV5-6 and J is TRBJ1-5; TRBD1 agrees at 12 bases. V lost 7 bases and J lost 2; bases outside the gene matches: 13. CDR1 and CDR2 from the germline V gene are SGHDT and YYEEEE. This CDR3 contains 18 residues. CDR3 nucleotides: TGTGCCAGCGAGGTGCTCGGGACAGGGGGCAGTGGCAATCAGCCCCAGCATTTT. As protein: CASEVLGTGGSGNQPQHF.

There are a few counts of this clone. The chain has TRBV7-9 and TRBJ2-1, with 14 positions matching TRBD2. There are 16 residues in the CDR3. The germline V gene has CDR1 SEHNR and CDR2 FQNEAQ (reference sequence). After removal of 3 bases from V and 10 bases from J, the junction contained 8 bases not matched to a gene. The CDR3 protein is CASSFPGLAGVGEQFF. The CDR3, as DNA: TGTGCCAGCAGCTTCCCGGGACTAGCGGGAGTTGGCGAGCAGTTCTTC.

This clone has more than one count but fewer than ten. The genes are TRBV18 and TRBJ2-7, with a possible D match to TRBD2 (5 bases). Germline V CDR1 and CDR2: KGHSH, LQKENI. Trimming took off 6 bases at V and 3 bases at J, with 18 bases between the two ends. The CDR3 length is 15 residues. The CDR3, as DNA: TGTGCCAGCTCCCCTCCATACGGAGGATACTACGAGCAGTACGTC. Translating gives CASSPPYGGYYEQYV.

This sequence joins TRBV29-1 and TRBJ2-4, with D tentatively TRBD1 or TRBD2 (5 bases each). The CDR3 totals 12 residues. From germline, CDR1 is SQVTM and CDR2 ANQGSEA. V dropped 4 bases and J dropped 6 bases, with 10 bases sitting between them. CDR3 DNA: TGCAGCGTTGTAGAGGGGCCAAACATTCAGTACTTC. It yields the protein CSVVEGPNIQYF.

CDR3 loop: CASSESLVAGGSKETQYF. In DNA form, the CDR3 reads TGTGCCAGCAGTGAATCCTTAGTAGCGGGAGGTAGTAAGGAGACCCAGTACTTC. The chain is built from TRBV25-1 and TRBJ2-5; the match to TRBD2 covers 10 bases. Trimming at V came to 1 base and at J to 5 bases, leaving 13 bases not matched to a gene. The CDR3 loop spans 18 amino acids. Germline-derived CDR1 and CDR2 are MGHDK and SYGVNS.

V is TRBV19 and J is TRBJ2-7; unclear D gene. Germline CDR1 and CDR2: LNHDA and SQIVND (reference sequence). V was pared by 7 bases and J by 4 bases, with 8 bases between. The CDR3 has 11 amino acids. The CDR3 region is CASIQVYEQYV. In nucleotides, the CDR3 is TGTGCCAGTATCCAGGTTTACGAGCAGTACGTC.

This clone showed up many times. The V and J genes are TRBV29-1 and TRBJ2-1, with 9 bases that match TRBD1. This CDR3 spans 14 amino acids. The V and J ends lost 4 bases and 3 bases, in that order; junction bases with no gene match: 4. Germline V gene data show CDR1 as SQVTM and CDR2 as ANQGSEA. CDR3 DNA: TGCAGCGTTGGGCCGGGACAGGGCTACAATGAGCAGTTCTTC. Residues: CSVGPGQGYNEQFF.

The chain employs TRBV4-1 and TRBJ1-4, with 7 bases matching TRBD1. The length of the CDR3 is 14 residues. V gave up 4 bases and J gave up 8 bases; unmatched junction bases: 7. Germline V gene sequence: CDR1 MGHRA, CDR2 YSYEKL. CDR3 DNA sequence: TGCGCCAGCAGCCGGCGGGACAGAGGGGAAAAACTGTTTTTT. Protein product: CASSRRDRGEKLFF.

This chain links TRBV4-3 with TRBJ1-5; TRBD1 matches 7 bases. Germline-derived CDR1 and CDR2 are LGHNA and YSLEER. The CDR3 runs to 15 residues. The V gene end was trimmed by 1 base and the J gene end by 5 bases; junction bases not matched to a gene: 5. DNA of the CDR3: TGCGCCAGCAGCCAAGGGGCAGGGGGGTATCAGCCCCAGCATTTT. This sequence encodes CASSQGAGGYQPQHF.

The chain employs TRBV27 and TRBJ1-5; D perhaps matches TRBD1 (6 bases). Between the trimmed V and J ends, which lost 5 bases and 9 bases, there was a span of 23 bases. Germline loops: CDR1 MNHEY, CDR2 SMNVEV (reference sequence). This CDR3 has 16 residues. The CDR3 sequence is CASSPETGSSLWPQHF. In nucleotides, the CDR3 is TGTGCCAGCAGTCCCGAGACAGGAAGTTCCTTGTGGCCCCAGCATTTT.

The CDR3 loop is CASSPEGVYQETQYF. The CDR3 coding sequence is TGCGCCAGCAGCCCGGAGGGGGTCTACCAAGAGACCCAGTACTTC. The rearrangement links TRBV5-1 to TRBJ2-5; TRBD1 or TRBD2 may be the D gene (6 bases each). Trimming took 4 bases from V and 0 from J, leaving 13 bases between them. This CDR3 comprises 15 residues. Germline V gene data show CDR1 as SGHRS and CDR2 as YFSETQ.

This rearrangement joins TRBV4-3 to TRBJ2-2; no definite D call. V lost 2 bases to trimming and J lost 3 bases, with 7 bases between them. The CDR3 length is 14 residues. Per the germline V gene, CDR1 is LGHNA and CDR2 is YSLEER. The CDR3 sequence: CASSQRMDTGELFF. In nucleotides, the CDR3 is TGCGCCAGCAGCCAAAGAATGGACACCGGGGAGCTGTTTTTT.

The chain recombines TRBV4-1 with TRBJ1-4; 8 bases map to TRBD1. V was pared by 3 bases and J by 8 bases, with 5 bases of the junction left unmatched. The CDR3 is made up of 14 amino acids. Germline V gene data show CDR1 as MGHRA and CDR2 as YSYEKL. CDR3 in amino acids: CASSHGQGWEKLFF. DNA for the CDR3: TGCGCCAGCAGCCACGGACAGGGCTGGGAAAAACTGTTTTTT.

In its sample, this clone was seen a few times. The chain couples TRBV25-1 to TRBJ2-7; D assignment may be TRBD1 or TRBD2 (5 bases each). This CDR3 is 15 amino acids long. The V gene lost 4 bases and the J gene lost 0 bases, with 13 bases spanning the gap. Germline V CDR1 and CDR2: MGHDK, SYGVNS. The CDR3 DNA follows: TGTGCCAGCAGTGGGAGGACACTCCTCTCCTACGAGCAGTACTTC. It specifies CASSGRTLLSYEQYF.

This clone was picked up a small number of times. The gene calls are TRBV29-1 and TRBJ2-5; D tentatively fits TRBD1 or TRBD2 (5 bases each). The CDR3 has 11 residues. The germline V and J ends were trimmed by 6 bases and 5 bases, with 10 bases remaining between them. Germline V gene lookup returns CDR1 SQVTM and CDR2 ANQGSEA. CDR3: CSVGRRETQYF. For the CDR3, the DNA is TGCAGCGTGGGACGCCGGGAGACCCAGTACTTC.

Here the CDR3 reads CAVARTNSYEQYF. The CDR3 coding sequence is TGTGCCGTGGCCAGAACCAACTCCTACGAGCAGTACTTC. The V call is TRBV11-2, the J call TRBJ2-7; D gene uncertain. The CDR3 is 13 amino acids. Germline-derived CDR1 and CDR2 are SGHAT and FQNNGV. V was trimmed by 11 bases and J by 0 bases, leaving 14 bases between them.

The rearrangement links TRBV9 to TRBJ2-2; no clear D gene. Germline values: CDR1 SGDLS, CDR2 YYNGEE. The CDR3 spans 14 residues. Trimming cost V 1 base and J 1 base, with 5 bases left between them. CDR3 DNA: TGTGCCAGCAGCGTAACTCAGAACACCGGGGAGCTGTTTTTT. Translation gives CASSVTQNTGELFF. Supplemented by reference TRBV9 and TRBJ2-2, the full variable domain reads DSGVTQTPKHLITATGQRVTLRCSPRSGDLSVYWYQQSLDQGLQFLIQYYNGEERAKGNILERFSAQQFPDLHSELNLSSLELGDSALYFCASSVTQNTGELFFGEGSRLTVL.